This T cell receptor beta chain appears in the sequencing data of a study of blood T cell repertoires in COVID-19. Assay used: immunoSEQ multiplex PCR; TCRdb lists only in-frame clones, some missing. The sample contains roughly 50,000 clones, around nine tenths of which appear only once. Germline V gene sequence: CDR1 LNHDA, CDR2 SQIVND (reference sequence). The CDR3 spans 14 residues. V trimming: 5 bases; J trimming: 4 bases; junction bases outside the gene matches: 5. The specimen sequenced was peripheral blood. This receptor was identified in a woman aged 55-70 years with active COVID-19. The chain uses TRBV19 and TRBJ2-3; 8 positions agree with TRBD2. CDR3 nucleotides: TGTGCCAGTAGTCCTGGACTAGCTTCAGATACGCAGTATTTT. It specifies CASSPGLASDTQYF.